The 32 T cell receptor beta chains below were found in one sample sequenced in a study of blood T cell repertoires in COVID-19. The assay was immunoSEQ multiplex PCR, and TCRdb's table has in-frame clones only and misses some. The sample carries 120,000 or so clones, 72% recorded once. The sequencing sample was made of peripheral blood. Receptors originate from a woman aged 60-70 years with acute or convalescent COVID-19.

In DNA, the CDR3 is TGTGCCAGTAGTATAGGGGGCGGGGGCGACACTGAAGCTTTCTTT. This sequence encodes CASSIGGGGDTEAFF. V usage is TRBV19 and J usage is TRBJ1-1; D might be TRBD1 (6 bases). The CDR3 has 15 residues. The germline V gene encodes CDR1 LNHDA and CDR2 SQIVND (reference sequence). V was shortened by 1 base and J by 3 bases, with 12 bases between the two germline ends.

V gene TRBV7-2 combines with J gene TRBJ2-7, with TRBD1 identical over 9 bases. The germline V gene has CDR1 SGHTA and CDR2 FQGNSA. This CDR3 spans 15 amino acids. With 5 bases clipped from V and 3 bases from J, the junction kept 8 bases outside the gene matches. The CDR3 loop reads CASSPRTGAGYEQYF. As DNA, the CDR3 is TGTGCCAGCAGCCCGCGGACAGGGGCCGGCTACGAGCAGTACTTC.

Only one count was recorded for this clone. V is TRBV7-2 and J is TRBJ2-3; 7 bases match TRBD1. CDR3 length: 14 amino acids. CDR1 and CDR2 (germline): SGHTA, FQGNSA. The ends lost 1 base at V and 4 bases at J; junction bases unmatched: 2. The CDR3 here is CASSLGQGADTQYF. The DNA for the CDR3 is TGTGCCAGCAGCTTAGGGCAGGGGGCAGATACGCAGTATTTT.

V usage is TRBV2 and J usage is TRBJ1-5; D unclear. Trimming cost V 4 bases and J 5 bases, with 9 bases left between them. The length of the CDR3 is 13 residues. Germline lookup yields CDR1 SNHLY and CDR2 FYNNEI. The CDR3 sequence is CASSGQVDQPQHF. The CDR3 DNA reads TGTGCCAGCAGTGGGCAGGTTGATCAGCCCCAGCATTTT.

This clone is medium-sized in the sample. This CDR3 reads CASSLWQGPYEQYF. CDR3 coding DNA: TGTGCCAGCAGTTTATGGCAGGGCCCCTACGAGCAGTACTTC. The chain recombines TRBV27 with TRBJ2-7; D may be TRBD1 (5 bases). The V gene lost 1 base and the J gene lost 2 bases, with 9 bases spanning the gap. Germline V gene lookup returns CDR1 MNHEY and CDR2 SMNVEV (reference sequence). The CDR3 spans 14 residues.

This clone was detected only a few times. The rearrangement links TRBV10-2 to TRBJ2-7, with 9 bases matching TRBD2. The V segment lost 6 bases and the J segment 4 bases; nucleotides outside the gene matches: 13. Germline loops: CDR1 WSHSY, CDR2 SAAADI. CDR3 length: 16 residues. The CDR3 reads CASRGGGLAGTYEQYF. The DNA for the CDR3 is TGCGCCAGCAGGGGCGGGGGGCTAGCGGGGACTTACGAGCAGTACTTC.

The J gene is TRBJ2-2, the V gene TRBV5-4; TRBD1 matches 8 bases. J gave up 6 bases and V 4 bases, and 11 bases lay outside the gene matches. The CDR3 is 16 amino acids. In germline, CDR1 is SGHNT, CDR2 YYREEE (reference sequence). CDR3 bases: TGTGCCAGCAGCGGCCCAGGGGGCGCTTCGTCCGGGGAGCTGTTTTTT. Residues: CASSGPGGASSGELFF.

The CDR3 coding sequence is TGTGCCAGCAGCCAAAGGGGTAGCGGGGGCAATGAGCAGTTCTTC. As protein: CASSQRGSGGNEQFF. The chain combines TRBV11-2 with TRBJ2-1; 9 bases are a match to TRBD2. The length of the CDR3 is 15 residues. V was clipped by 5 bases and J by 6 bases; unmatched bases: 8. Looked up from germline, CDR1 is SGHAT and CDR2 is FQNNGV.

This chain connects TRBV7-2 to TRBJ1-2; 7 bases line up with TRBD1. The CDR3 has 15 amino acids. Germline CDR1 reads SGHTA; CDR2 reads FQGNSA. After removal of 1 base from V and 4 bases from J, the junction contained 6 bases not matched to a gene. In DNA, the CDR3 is TGTGCCAGCAGCTTAGGACGGACAGGAGGCTATGGCTACACCTTC. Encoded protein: CASSLGRTGGYGYTF.

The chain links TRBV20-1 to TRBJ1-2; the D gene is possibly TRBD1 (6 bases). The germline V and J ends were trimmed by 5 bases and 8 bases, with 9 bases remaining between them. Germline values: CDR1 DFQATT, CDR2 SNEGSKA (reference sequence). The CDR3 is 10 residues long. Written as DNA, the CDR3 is TGCAGTGCTGGACAGTACGGCTACACCTTC. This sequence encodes CSAGQYGYTF.

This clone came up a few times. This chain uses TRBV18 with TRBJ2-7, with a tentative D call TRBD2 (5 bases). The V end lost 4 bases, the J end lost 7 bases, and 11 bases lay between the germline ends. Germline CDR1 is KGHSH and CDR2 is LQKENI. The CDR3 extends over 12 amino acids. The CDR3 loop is CASSLGVVEQYF. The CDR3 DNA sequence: TGTGCCAGCTCACTCGGGGTCGTTGAGCAGTACTTC.

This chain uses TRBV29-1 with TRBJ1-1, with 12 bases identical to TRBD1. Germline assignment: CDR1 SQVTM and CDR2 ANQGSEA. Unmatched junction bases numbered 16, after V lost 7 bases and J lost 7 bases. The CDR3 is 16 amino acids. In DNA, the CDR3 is TGCAGCGCAGAAATAGGGACAGGGGGCGTTTCGGGTGAAGCTTTCTTT. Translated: CSAEIGTGGVSGEAFF.

The CDR3 DNA is TGCGCCAGCAGCCATGAAACGGGAGGCCTTTATGGCTACACCTTC. This codes for CASSHETGGLYGYTF. The chain employs TRBV4-1 and TRBJ1-2; D is ambiguous. Trimming stripped 3 bases from V and 5 bases from J, with 16 bases between. The germline V gene encodes CDR1 MGHRA and CDR2 YSYEKL. CDR3 length: 15 residues.

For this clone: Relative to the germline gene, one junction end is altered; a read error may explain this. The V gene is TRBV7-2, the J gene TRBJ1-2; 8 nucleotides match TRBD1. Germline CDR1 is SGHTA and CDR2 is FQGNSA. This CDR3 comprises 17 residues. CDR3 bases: TGTGCCAGCAGTTTAGCCGGGACAGGCTTAGCTAACTATGGCTACACCTTC. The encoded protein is CASSLAGTGLANYGYTF.

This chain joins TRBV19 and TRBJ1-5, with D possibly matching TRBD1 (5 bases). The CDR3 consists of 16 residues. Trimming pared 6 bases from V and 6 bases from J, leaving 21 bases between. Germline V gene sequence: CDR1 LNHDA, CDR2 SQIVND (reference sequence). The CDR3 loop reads CASRTTGSGVGQPQHF. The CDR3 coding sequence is TGTGCCAGTAGAACTACAGGCTCCGGCGTAGGTCAGCCCCAGCATTTT.

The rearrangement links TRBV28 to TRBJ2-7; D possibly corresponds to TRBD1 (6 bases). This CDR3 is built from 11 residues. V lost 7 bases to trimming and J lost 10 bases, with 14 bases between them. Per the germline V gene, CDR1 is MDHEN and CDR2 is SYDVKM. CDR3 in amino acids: CASTRGGLQYF. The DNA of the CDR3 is TGTGCCAGCACCAGGGGCGGCCTTCAGTACTTC.

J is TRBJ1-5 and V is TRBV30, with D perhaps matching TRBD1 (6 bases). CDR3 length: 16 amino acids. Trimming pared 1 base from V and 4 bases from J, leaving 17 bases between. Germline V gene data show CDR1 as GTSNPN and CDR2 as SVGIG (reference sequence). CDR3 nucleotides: TGTGCCTGGAGTGCTAGAATGGGGACACCGAATCAGCCCCAGCATTTT. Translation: CAWSARMGTPNQPQHF.

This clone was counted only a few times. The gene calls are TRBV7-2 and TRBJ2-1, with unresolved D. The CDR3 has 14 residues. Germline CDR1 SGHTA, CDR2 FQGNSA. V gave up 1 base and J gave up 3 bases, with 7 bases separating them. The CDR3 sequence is CASSLGANYNEQFF. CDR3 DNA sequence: TGTGCCAGCAGCTTAGGGGCCAACTACAATGAGCAGTTCTTC.

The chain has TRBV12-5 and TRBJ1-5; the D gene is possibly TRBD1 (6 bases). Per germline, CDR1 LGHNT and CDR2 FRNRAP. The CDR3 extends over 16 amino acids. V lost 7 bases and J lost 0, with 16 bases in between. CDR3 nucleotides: TGTGCTAGTGCCGATGGACTAGGGGGTAGCAATCAGCCCCAGCATTTT. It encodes CASADGLGGSNQPQHF.

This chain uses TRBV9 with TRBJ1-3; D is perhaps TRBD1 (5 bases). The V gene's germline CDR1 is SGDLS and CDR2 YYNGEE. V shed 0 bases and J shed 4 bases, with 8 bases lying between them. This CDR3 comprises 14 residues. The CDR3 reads CASSVARVGNTIYF. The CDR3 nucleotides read TGTGCCAGCAGCGTAGCCAGGGTAGGAAACACCATATATTTT.

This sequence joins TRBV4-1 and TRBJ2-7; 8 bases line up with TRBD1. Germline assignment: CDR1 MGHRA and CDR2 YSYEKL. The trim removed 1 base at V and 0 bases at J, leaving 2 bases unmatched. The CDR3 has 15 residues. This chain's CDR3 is CASSQGQGSSYEQYF. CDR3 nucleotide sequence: TGCGCCAGCAGCCAAGGACAGGGGAGCTCCTACGAGCAGTACTTC.

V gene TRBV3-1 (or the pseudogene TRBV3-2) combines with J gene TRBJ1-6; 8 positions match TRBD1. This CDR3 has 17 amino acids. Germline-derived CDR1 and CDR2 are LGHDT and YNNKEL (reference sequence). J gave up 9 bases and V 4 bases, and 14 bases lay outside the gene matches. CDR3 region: CASSRTSGTGDLSPLHF. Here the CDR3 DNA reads TGTGCCAGCAGCCGCACCTCTGGGACAGGAGATCTTTCACCCCTCCACTTT.

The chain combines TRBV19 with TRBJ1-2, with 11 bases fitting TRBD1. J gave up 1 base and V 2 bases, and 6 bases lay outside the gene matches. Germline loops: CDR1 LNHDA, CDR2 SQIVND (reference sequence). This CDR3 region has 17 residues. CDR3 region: CASSITLGTGGNYGYTF. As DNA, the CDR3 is TGTGCCAGTAGTATAACACTCGGGACAGGGGGTAACTATGGCTACACCTTC. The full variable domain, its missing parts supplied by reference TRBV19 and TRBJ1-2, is DGGITQSPKYLFRKEGQNVTLSCEQNLNHDAMYWYRQDPGQGLRLIYYSQIVNDFQKGDIAEGYSVSREKKESFPLTVTSAQKNPTAFYLCASSITLGTGGNYGYTFGSGTRLTVV.

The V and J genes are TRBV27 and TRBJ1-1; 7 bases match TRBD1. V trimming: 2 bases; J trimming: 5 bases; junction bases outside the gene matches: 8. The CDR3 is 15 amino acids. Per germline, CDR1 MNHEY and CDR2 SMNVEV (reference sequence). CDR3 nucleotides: TGTGCCAGCAGTTTAAACCAGGGGGGTGGGACTGAAGCTTTCTTT. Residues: CASSLNQGGGTEAFF.

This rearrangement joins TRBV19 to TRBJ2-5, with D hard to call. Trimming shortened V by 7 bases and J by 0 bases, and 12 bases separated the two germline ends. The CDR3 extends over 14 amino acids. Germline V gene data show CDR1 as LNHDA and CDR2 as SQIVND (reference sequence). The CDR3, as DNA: TGTGCCAGTACCCCCAATGCGGACCAAGAGACCCAGTACTTC. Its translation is CASTPNADQETQYF.

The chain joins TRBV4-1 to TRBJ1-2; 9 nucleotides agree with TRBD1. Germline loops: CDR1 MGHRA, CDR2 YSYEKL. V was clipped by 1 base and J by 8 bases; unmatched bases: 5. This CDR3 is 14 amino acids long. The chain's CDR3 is CASSQVGQGLGYTF. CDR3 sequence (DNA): TGCGCCAGCAGCCAAGTGGGACAGGGTTTGGGCTACACCTTC.

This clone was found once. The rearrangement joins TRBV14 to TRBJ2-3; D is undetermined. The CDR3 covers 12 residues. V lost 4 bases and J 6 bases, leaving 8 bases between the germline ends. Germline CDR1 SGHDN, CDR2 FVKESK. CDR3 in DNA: TGTGCCAGCAGCCTTTTTCGGGATACGCAGTATTTT. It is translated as CASSLFRDTQYF.

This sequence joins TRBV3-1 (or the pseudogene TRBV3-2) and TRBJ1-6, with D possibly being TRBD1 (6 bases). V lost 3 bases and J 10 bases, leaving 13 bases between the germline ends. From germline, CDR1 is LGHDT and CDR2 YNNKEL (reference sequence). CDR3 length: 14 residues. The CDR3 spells CASSQGAVESPLHF. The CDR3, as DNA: TGTGCCAGCAGCCAGGGGGCCGTGGAATCACCCCTCCACTTT.

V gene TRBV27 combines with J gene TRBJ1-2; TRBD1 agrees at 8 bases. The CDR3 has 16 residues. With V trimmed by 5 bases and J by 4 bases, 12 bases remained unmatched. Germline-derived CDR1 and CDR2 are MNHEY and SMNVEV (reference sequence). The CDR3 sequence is CASSISSDRAVYGYTF. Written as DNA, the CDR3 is TGTGCCAGCAGTATCTCCTCGGACAGGGCGGTCTATGGCTACACCTTC.

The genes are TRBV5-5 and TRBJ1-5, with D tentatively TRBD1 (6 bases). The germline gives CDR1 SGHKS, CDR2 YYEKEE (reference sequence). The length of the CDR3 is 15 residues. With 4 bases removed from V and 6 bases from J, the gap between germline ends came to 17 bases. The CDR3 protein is CASSPLAGGGQPQHF. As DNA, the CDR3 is TGTGCCAGCAGCCCCTTGGCGGGGGGCGGTCAGCCCCAGCATTTT.

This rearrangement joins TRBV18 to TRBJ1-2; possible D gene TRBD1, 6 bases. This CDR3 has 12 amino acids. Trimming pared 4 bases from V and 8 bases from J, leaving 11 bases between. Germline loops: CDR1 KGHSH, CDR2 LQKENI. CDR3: CASSLTGKGYTF. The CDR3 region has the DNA TGTGCCAGCTCACTAACAGGGAAGGGCTACACCTTC.

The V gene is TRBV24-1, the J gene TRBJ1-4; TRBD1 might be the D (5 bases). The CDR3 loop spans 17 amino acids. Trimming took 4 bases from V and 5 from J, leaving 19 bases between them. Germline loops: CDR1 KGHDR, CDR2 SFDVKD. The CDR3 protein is CATSDLLGGTENEKLFF. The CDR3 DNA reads TGTGCCACCAGTGACCTCCTGGGCGGGACGGAAAATGAAAAACTGTTTTTT.